Listed below are T cell receptor beta chains from one sample, sequenced in a study of blood T cell repertoires in COVID-19. Profiled with immunoSEQ multiplex PCR; TCRdb holds only in-frame clones, not every one. The sample holds roughly 77,000 clones; 88% are singletons and the top ten take 5.1%. Sequences were obtained from peripheral blood. These receptors all come from a human donor in a cohort sampled during active COVID-19. CDR3s include the opening cysteine and the closing phenylalanine or tryptophan. A D gene is named only where the DNA matches it firmly. Size is omitted from some rows. Given values are once, few, many or a class for expanded clones.

len,v_gene,j_gene,d_gene,abundance,CDR3aa
13,TRBV6-6,TRBJ2-7,NA,NA,CASSYQGYFEQYF
15,TRBV4-1,TRBJ1-1,NA,NA,CASSLLWTENTEAFF
15,TRBV18,TRBJ1-1,NA,NA,CASSRVQTGELEAFF
16,TRBV28,TRBJ1-1,NA,NA,CASSLWEGVAGTEAFF
15,TRBV30,TRBJ1-2,NA,NA,CAWSVPLDSNYGYTF
15,TRBV21-1,TRBJ1-5,NA,NA,CASRPGQGPPRPQHF
15,TRBV3-1/TRBV3-2,TRBJ1-2,NA,NA,CASSQRTDANYGYTF
16,TRBV14,TRBJ1-1,NA,NA,CASSQERFRGSAEAFF
14,TRBV5-4,TRBJ1-2,TRBD1,NA,CASSGAGTGFGYTF
14,TRBV7-9,TRBJ2-3,NA,NA,CASSREGDTDTQYF
14,TRBV7-2,TRBJ1-2,NA,once,CASSFNRANYGYTF
15,TRBV7-3,TRBJ1-2,NA,NA,CASSKTGHRDGGYTF
16,TRBV4-1,TRBJ2-3,NA,NA,CASSPGGSGYTDTQYF
15,TRBV30,TRBJ2-5,TRBD1,NA,CAWSETLGGGETQYF
13,TRBV7-2,TRBJ2-7,NA,NA,CASSLGRQERTYF
18,TRBV5-1,TRBJ2-2,TRBD2,NA,CASSLSPSGGLNTGELFF
15,TRBV19,TRBJ2-3,TRBD1,NA,CASSIPRGRADTQYF
19,TRBV12-2,TRBJ2-2,NA,NA,CASRFEGASGSEDTGELFF
13,TRBV2,TRBJ1-6,NA,NA,CASSEDRDSPLHF
16,TRBV5-6,TRBJ1-4,TRBD1,NA,CASSFEQGATNEKLFF
16,TRBV5-5,TRBJ2-1,TRBD1,NA,CASSLGVTGMYNEQFF
16,TRBV7-2,TRBJ1-3,TRBD1,NA,CASSWTQGARGNTIYF
15,TRBV11-2,TRBJ1-4,TRBD1,NA,CASSPGQASGEKLFF
16,TRBV11-3,TRBJ2-5,TRBD2,NA,CASSLGSSGRGETQYF
15,TRBV7-9,TRBJ2-3,TRBD1,NA,CASSYGTGGIDTQYF
14,TRBV6-5,TRBJ1-4,TRBD1,many,CASRGQAWVEKLFF
17,TRBV4-1,TRBJ2-5,TRBD2,NA,CASSQDLSGERQETQYF
15,TRBV7-2,TRBJ2-5,TRBD2,NA,CASSLGSGSAETQYF
14,TRBV2,TRBJ1-2,NA,NA,CASTREAVNYGYTF
12,TRBV29-1,TRBJ1-2,TRBD1,once,CSVRTGSYGYTF
13,TRBV7-2,TRBJ2-7,NA,NA,CASSLDLYYEQYF
14,TRBV20-1,TRBJ1-1,NA,NA,CSASLGGRNTEAFF
12,TRBV19,TRBJ2-5,NA,NA,CASSASQETQYF
15,TRBV7-9,TRBJ1-1,NA,few,CASSFPRVVGTEAFF
14,TRBV7-8,TRBJ1-2,NA,NA,CASSPDSANYGYTF
17,TRBV7-8,TRBJ2-3,NA,once,CASSQGETGGFSDTQYF
15,TRBV19,TRBJ2-5,NA,NA,CASSPTTGWGETQYF
15,TRBV7-9,TRBJ1-4,NA,NA,CASSLAWQGREKLFF
14,TRBV7-2,TRBJ2-2,NA,NA,CASIAIGNTGELFF
15,TRBV3-1/TRBV3-2,TRBJ2-4,NA,NA,CASSQDPTGQDIQYF
14,TRBV5-6,TRBJ2-7,TRBD2,NA,CASSFRGVAYEQYF
16,TRBV3-1/TRBV3-2,TRBJ2-7,TRBD1,NA,CASSHKTGGHTYEQYF
15,TRBV10-3,TRBJ2-7,TRBD1,NA,CAISESGDRSYEQYF
15,TRBV2,TRBJ1-1,NA,NA,CASSEGGGFNTEAFF
15,TRBV3-1/TRBV3-2,TRBJ2-7,TRBD1,NA,CASSQTLGTGDEQYF
16,TRBV3-1/TRBV3-2,TRBJ1-2,NA,NA,CASSQDYRTDNYGYTF
15,TRBV10-3,TRBJ1-1,TRBD1,NA,CAIHTTGIGDTEAFF
13,TRBV2,TRBJ2-7,NA,NA,CASSRQVSYEQYF
16,TRBV5-5,TRBJ1-1,TRBD1,NA,CASSQLLQGSAPEAFF
17,TRBV7-7,TRBJ2-5,TRBD2,NA,CASSLGAGGSRQETQYF
16,TRBV24-1,TRBJ2-3,TRBD2,few,CATSDPGLGPSGTQYF
15,TRBV4-3,TRBJ2-1,TRBD2,NA,CASSPSSGGINEQFF
16,TRBV6-1,TRBJ2-7,TRBD2,NA,CASSEAHLAGASVQYF